These 20 T cell receptor beta chains were sequenced from one sample in a study of control samples from healthy donors and cancer patients. Data came from immunoSEQ multiplex PCR; TCRdb stores just in-frame clones and leaves some out. The sample shows 88,000 or so clones, around 94% of them seen only once. Sequencing input: blood. All receptors derive from a woman aged 18-29 years in good health.

This chain links TRBV7-8 with TRBJ1-4; D is undetermined. V was cut by 4 bases and J by 3 bases, with 6 bases left in between. Looked up from germline, CDR1 is SGHVS and CDR2 is FQNEAQ. The CDR3 sequence is 13 residues long. In DNA, the CDR3 is TGTGCCAGCAGCTGGAAGGCTAATGAAAAACTGTTTTTT. Translating gives CASSWKANEKLFF.

This clone was seen only once. This chain links TRBV6-1 with TRBJ1-3; 7 nucleotides align to TRBD1. Losses at the gene ends were 0 bases for V and 5 bases for J; bases not matched to a gene: 7. Germline loops: CDR1 MNHNS, CDR2 SASEGT. The CDR3 covers 16 residues. The CDR3 DNA sequence: TGTGCCAGCAGTGAAGCTTCCGGGACAGTGCGAAACACCATATATTTT. Amino acid sequence: CASSEASGTVRNTIYF.

This sequence joins TRBV19 and TRBJ1-1, with no clear D. Between the trimmed V and J ends, which lost 5 bases and 1 base, there was a span of 14 bases. The germline V gene encodes CDR1 LNHDA and CDR2 SQIVND (reference sequence). The CDR3 is 15 residues long. CDR3 in amino acids: CASSQTTRGNTEAFF. DNA of the CDR3: TGTGCCAGTAGTCAGACTACACGGGGGAACACTGAAGCTTTCTTT.

V is TRBV6-6 and J is TRBJ2-1; 12 nucleotides line up with TRBD2. The CDR3 is 17 amino acids. With 8 bases clipped from V and 1 base from J, the junction kept 9 bases outside the gene matches. The germline V gene has CDR1 MNHNY and CDR2 SVGAGI (reference sequence). The CDR3 region is CASGRLAGAGSYNEQFF. DNA for the CDR3: TGTGCCAGCGGTCGACTAGCGGGAGCGGGGTCCTACAATGAGCAGTTCTTC.

The chain carries TRBV19 and TRBJ1-6, with a possible D match to TRBD1 (6 bases). The ends were cut back, 4 bases at V and 7 bases at J, with 11 bases in the middle. The CDR3 covers 14 residues. The germline V gene encodes CDR1 LNHDA and CDR2 SQIVND (reference sequence). The chain's CDR3 is CASSTGVRNSPLHF. The CDR3 nucleotides read TGTGCCAGTAGTACAGGGGTCAGAAATTCACCCCTCCACTTT.

The chain is built from TRBV19 and TRBJ2-7; perhaps TRBD2 as D (7 bases). In germline, CDR1 is LNHDA, CDR2 SQIVND (reference sequence). The V end was cut by 6 bases, the J end by 2 bases, with 11 bases between. The CDR3 is 13 residues long. As DNA, the CDR3 is TGTGCCAGTAGGGGGGGGACAACCTACGAGCAGTACTTC. It encodes CASRGGTTYEQYF.

This chain uses TRBV6-6 with TRBJ2-3; D unclear. Germline V lookup: CDR1 MNHNY, CDR2 SVGAGI (reference sequence). The V and J ends lost 7 bases and 4 bases respectively, with 9 bases between them. The CDR3 has 12 amino acids. The CDR3 reads CASTPGSDTQYF. The CDR3, as DNA: TGTGCCAGCACGCCCGGGTCAGATACGCAGTATTTT.

V usage is TRBV5-1 and J usage is TRBJ2-7; D is tentatively TRBD1 or TRBD2 (5 bases each). CDR1 is SGHRS and CDR2 is YFSETQ in the germline V gene. The CDR3 loop spans 14 amino acids. V lost 5 bases, J lost 4 bases, and 16 bases lay in between. CDR3 amino acids: CASSRGIDGYEQYF. The CDR3, as DNA: TGCGCCAGCAGTCGGGGCATTGACGGATACGAGCAGTACTTC.

The gene calls are TRBV7-8 and TRBJ2-7, with a possible D match to TRBD2 (5 bases). The germline V gene encodes CDR1 SGHVS and CDR2 FQNEAQ. The CDR3 covers 15 residues. V lost 0 bases and J lost 0, with 9 bases in between. The CDR3 DNA sequence: TGTGCCAGCAGCTTAGCTGGGAGTCCCTCCTACGAGCAGTACTTC. Protein product: CASSLAGSPSYEQYF.

The chain links TRBV6-1 to TRBJ2-1, with D possibly being TRBD1 (5 bases). CDR1 and CDR2 (germline): MNHNS, SASEGT. V shed 3 bases and J shed 1 base, with 7 bases lying between them. The CDR3 consists of 14 residues. The CDR3 is CASSEGPSYNEQFF. CDR3 coding DNA: TGTGCCAGCAGTGAGGGGCCGTCCTACAATGAGCAGTTCTTC.

The chain couples TRBV5-1 to TRBJ2-3; D ambiguous. CDR3 length: 15 residues. Germline CDR1 reads SGHRS; CDR2 reads YFSETQ. The ends were cut back, 2 bases at V and 2 bases at J, with 12 bases in the middle. The CDR3 protein is CASSFGAVFTDTQYF. CDR3 coding DNA: TGCGCCAGCAGCTTTGGCGCGGTATTCACAGATACGCAGTATTTT.

This sequence joins TRBV12-3 or TRBV12-4 and TRBJ2-2; the D is unclear. V dropped 5 bases and J dropped 0 bases, with 4 bases sitting between them. The CDR3 sequence is 13 residues long. DNA for the CDR3: TGTGCCAGCAGTGAAGCGAACACCGGGGAGCTGTTTTTT. Translated, it gives CASSEANTGELFF.

The chain couples TRBV29-1 to TRBJ2-7; TRBD1 aligns across 8 bases. The J segment lost 5 bases and the V segment lost 2 bases, leaving 11 bases of the junction unmatched. The length of the CDR3 is 15 residues. The germline V gene has CDR1 SQVTM and CDR2 ANQGSEA. CDR3 region: CSVESRDRFVHEQYF. CDR3 coding DNA: TGCAGCGTTGAAAGCAGGGACAGGTTTGTCCACGAGCAGTACTTC.

V usage is TRBV4-3 and J usage is TRBJ1-1; D is ambiguous. V was trimmed by 1 base and J by 4 bases, leaving 10 bases between them. The germline CDR1 and CDR2 sequences are LGHNA and YSLEER. The CDR3 loop spans 14 amino acids. The CDR3 nucleotides are TGCGCCAGCAGCCAAGTGAACCTCCCCACTGAAGCTTTCTTT. Translating it yields CASSQVNLPTEAFF.

The J gene is TRBJ2-7, the V gene TRBV15, with TRBD2 matching 8 bases. Germline loops: CDR1 LNHNV, CDR2 YYDKDF (reference sequence). With V trimmed by 1 base and J by 7 bases, 12 bases remained unmatched. The CDR3 covers 16 residues. The chain's CDR3 is CATSRGSGTSLGEQYF. CDR3 bases: TGTGCCACCAGCAGAGGGTCAGGGACTAGTTTGGGGGAGCAGTACTTC. Filled out from reference TRBV15 and TRBJ2-7, the complete variable domain reads DAMVIQNPRYQVTQFGKPVTLSCSQTLNHNVMYWYQQKSSQAPKLLFHYYDKDFNNEADTPDNFQSRRPNTSFCFLDIRSPGLGDTAMYLCATSRGSGTSLGEQYFGPGTRLTVT.

V and J are TRBV9 and TRBJ2-7, with D possibly matching TRBD1 (7 bases). V was trimmed by 3 bases and J by 3 bases, leaving 16 bases between them. Germline CDR1 is SGDLS and CDR2 is YYNGEE. There are 15 residues in the CDR3. This chain's CDR3 is CASSAGGTDYYEQYF. Written as DNA, the CDR3 is TGTGCCAGCAGCGCTGGGGGGACAGACTACTACGAGCAGTACTTC.

The chain has TRBV28 and TRBJ1-6; D is perhaps TRBD1 (6 bases). The germline V and J ends were trimmed by 6 bases and 6 bases, with 15 bases remaining between them. Germline V gene sequence: CDR1 MDHEN, CDR2 SYDVKM. The CDR3 is 15 residues long. The CDR3 protein is CASSPKGGSNSPLHF. In DNA form, the CDR3 reads TGTGCCAGCAGCCCCAAGGGGGGTAGTAATTCACCCCTCCACTTT.

V and J are TRBV21-1 and TRBJ1-1. TRBV21-1 is shown as a pseudogene. The CDR3 consists of 15 residues. The CDR3 sequence: CASSKCGIRDPEAFF. The DNA of the CDR3 is TGTGCCAGCAGCAAATGTGGGATCAGGGACCCTGAAGCTTTCTTT.

V and J are TRBV27 and TRBJ2-1; D may be TRBD1 (6 bases). CDR3 size: 15 residues. Trimming removed 3 bases from V and 10 bases from J, with 19 bases in between. The germline V gene has CDR1 MNHEY and CDR2 SMNVEV (reference sequence). CDR3 DNA sequence: TGTGCCAGCAGTTTTAATCTCAAGGGACAAGCCGAGCAGTTCTTC. Its translation is CASSFNLKGQAEQFF.

The rearrangement uses TRBV5-1 and TRBJ1-2; D is unclear. V lost 0 bases, J lost 1 base, and 7 bases lay in between. The CDR3 has 14 residues. The germline gives CDR1 SGHRS, CDR2 YFSETQ. CDR3 residues: CASSLDRYNYGYTF. The DNA of the CDR3 is TGCGCCAGCAGCTTGGACAGATATAACTATGGCTACACCTTC.